The 20 T cell receptor beta chains below come from one sample, sequenced in a study of metastatic and nonmetastatic thyroid tumors. Patients had received no treatment of any kind before thyroid surgery. From the PCR reads, TCRdb re-called clones with MiXCR. Of roughly 81,000 clones in the sample, 7.5% to 9% are singletons; the top ten hold 8.8%. Sequencing was done on a sample of blood. These receptors originate from a female donor with papillary thyroid cancer or a benign thyroid nodule (not recorded which). Some clones in this sample may be carry-over from other donors' samples.

This clone occurred many times. V and J are TRBV6-5 and TRBJ1-3; 7 bases match TRBD1. Unmatched junction bases numbered 4, after V lost 2 bases and J lost 0 bases. The germline gives CDR1 MNHEY, CDR2 SVGAGI. This CDR3 region has 16 residues. CDR3 region: CASSYGTASSGNTIYF. Here the CDR3 DNA reads TGTGCCAGCAGTTACGGGACAGCAAGCTCTGGAAACACCATATATTTT.

The genes are TRBV24-1 and TRBJ1-5; TRBD1 matches at 11 bases. This CDR3 comprises 15 residues. Germline-derived CDR1 and CDR2 are KGHDR and SFDVKD. After removal of 4 bases from V and 6 bases from J, the junction contained 4 bases not matched to a gene. The CDR3, as DNA: TGTGCCACCAGTGAGAGGACAGGGGGCAGTCAGCCCCAGCATTTT. This encodes CATSERTGGSQPQHF.

This clone occurred many times. This chain uses TRBV6-2 or TRBV6-3 with TRBJ2-1, with D maybe TRBD2 (5 bases). Germline loops: CDR1 MNHEY, CDR2 SVGEGT. V was cut by 6 bases and J by 5 bases, with 11 bases left in between. The CDR3 consists of 13 residues. CDR3 nucleotide sequence: TGTGCCAGCAGCCCCGGGGAGAACAATGAGCAGTTCTTC. The encoded protein is CASSPGENNEQFF.

This clone has at least ten counts. This sequence joins TRBV2 and TRBJ2-5; no clear D. In germline, CDR1 is SNHLY, CDR2 FYNNEI. With 4 bases removed from V and 2 bases from J, the gap between germline ends came to 5 bases. The CDR3 length is 12 residues. Here the CDR3 DNA reads TGTGCCAGCAGTGGACGGCAAGAGACCCAGTACTTC. Translating it yields CASSGRQETQYF.

This clone came up a few times. V and J are TRBV6-4 and TRBJ2-1, with D perhaps matching TRBD1 (6 bases). The CDR3 consists of 14 residues. CDR1 is MRHNA and CDR2 is SNTAGT in the germline V gene. The ends were cut back, 4 bases at V and 8 bases at J, with 15 bases in the middle. CDR3 in amino acids: CASSVTTGSHEQFF. For the CDR3, the DNA is TGTGCCAGCAGTGTTACCACAGGGTCCCATGAGCAGTTCTTC.

This clone occurred many times. This chain joins TRBV2 and TRBJ2-2; no reliable D call. Trimming cost V 6 bases and J 8 bases, with 10 bases left between them. Germline CDR1 and CDR2: SNHLY and FYNNEI. CDR3 length: 12 amino acids. The CDR3 spells CASRRVIGELFF. DNA of the CDR3: TGTGCCAGCAGGAGAGTTATTGGGGAGCTGTTTTTT.

Many counts were recorded for this clone. This chain joins TRBV25-1 and TRBJ2-7, with TRBD2 as a possible D gene (6 bases). V lost 5 bases and J 3 bases, leaving 14 bases between the germline ends. Germline CDR1 reads MGHDK; CDR2 reads SYGVNS. The CDR3 loop spans 14 amino acids. The CDR3 DNA is TGTGCCAGCAGTCCTGCCGGGACTCTCTACGAGCAGTACTTC. It codes for CASSPAGTLYEQYF.

There are a few counts of this clone. The rearrangement joins TRBV7-9 to TRBJ2-1, with 10 bases matching TRBD2. The CDR3 has 14 amino acids. CDR1 SEHNR and CDR2 FQNEAQ come from the germline V gene (reference sequence). Trimming cost V 3 bases and J 9 bases; bases outside gene matches: 5. As DNA, the CDR3 is TGTGCCAGCAGCTTTAGCGGGGGGAGGGTTGAGCAGTTCTTC. As protein: CASSFSGGRVEQFF. The whole variable domain, filled in from reference TRBV7-9 and TRBJ2-1, reads DTGVSQNPRHKITKRGQNVTFRCDPISEHNRLYWYRQTLGQGPEFLTYFQNEAQLEKSRLLSDRFSAERPKGSFSTLEIQRTEQGDSAMYLCASSFSGGRVEQFFGPGTRLTVL.

This clone was counted many times. The chain is built from TRBV10-2 and TRBJ2-3; 7 bases match TRBD2. With V trimmed by 3 bases and J by 0 bases, 3 bases remained unmatched. The germline CDR1 and CDR2 sequences are WSHSY and SAAADI. CDR3 size: 15 residues. CDR3 sequence reads: CASSDVGGSTDTQYF. The CDR3 DNA reads TGCGCCAGCAGTGACGTGGGAGGGAGCACAGATACGCAGTATTTT.

On this clone: A much larger clone differs from this one at a single base, so this may be a read error. This chain links TRBV20-1 with TRBJ2-3; a possible D gene is TRBD1 (5 bases). Looked up from germline, CDR1 is DFQATT and CDR2 is SNEGSKA (reference sequence). Trimming shortened V by 3 bases and J by 10 bases, and 14 bases separated the two germline ends. The CDR3 consists of 12 residues. This CDR3 reads CSASGDSLAQYF. DNA of the CDR3: TGCAGTGCTAGTGGAGACAGCTTAGCGCAGTATTTT.

For this clone: This may arise from a read error, as a much more abundant clone is one base away. Distinct nucleotide sequences in the sample also encode this CDR3. The chain links TRBV28 to TRBJ2-3; D is perhaps TRBD1 or TRBD2 (5 bases each). Germline CDR1 MDHEN, CDR2 SYDVKM. The CDR3 is 16 amino acids. Trimming removed 7 bases at V and 3 bases at J, with 20 bases between. The CDR3 region has the DNA TGTGCCAGCACCCAGGGAAGGAGGCACGGTACAGATACGCAGTATTTT. Its protein is CASTQGRRHGTDTQYF. Full variable domain (rest looked up from reference TRBV28 and TRBJ2-3): DVKVTQSSRYLVKRTGEKVFLECVQDMDHENMFWYRQDPGLGLRLIYFSYDVKMKEKGDIPEGYSVSREKKERFSLILESASTNQTSMYLCASTQGRRHGTDTQYFGPGTRLTVL.

This clone was seen more than once but under ten times. J is TRBJ2-5 and V is TRBV7-2, with D possibly TRBD2 on 7 matching bases. In germline, CDR1 is SGHTA, CDR2 FQGNSA. V lost 4 bases and J 9 bases, leaving 27 bases between the germline ends. This CDR3 has 17 residues. CDR3 DNA: TGTGCCAGCAGCTCAACCGTAAGGGGGGCACCGCGGGAGCCCCAGTACTTC. It is translated as CASSSTVRGAPREPQYF. The full variable domain, completed using reference TRBV7-2 and TRBJ2-5, is GAGVSQSPSNKVTEKGKDVELRCDPISGHTALYWYRQSLGQGLEFLIYFQGNSAPDKSGLPSDRFSAERTGGSVSTLTIQRTQQEDSAVYLCASSSTVRGAPREPQYFGPGTRLLVL.

This clone was recorded many times. The V call is TRBV10-3, the J call TRBJ2-5; D is perhaps TRBD2 (7 bases). The germline CDR1 and CDR2 sequences are ENHRY and SYGVKD. Trimming pared 8 bases from V and 4 bases from J, leaving 11 bases between. This CDR3 region has 12 residues. DNA of the CDR3: TGTGCCATCGGCGGGGGCCCAGAGACCCAGTACTTC. This codes for CAIGGGPETQYF.

This clone was detected ten times or more. The chain employs TRBV2 and TRBJ2-3; no definite D call. CDR1 and CDR2 (germline): SNHLY, FYNNEI. CDR3 length: 13 amino acids. Deletions cut 4 bases from V and 3 bases from J, with 8 bases between. CDR3 in amino acids: CASSGGRTDTQYF. In DNA form, the CDR3 reads TGTGCCAGCAGTGGGGGAAGGACAGATACGCAGTATTTT.

V and J are TRBV20-1 and TRBJ1-2, with D tentatively TRBD1 (6 bases). This CDR3 has 12 amino acids. Trimming removed 1 base at V and 7 bases at J, with 10 bases between. Germline V gene sequence: CDR1 DFQATT, CDR2 SNEGSKA (reference sequence). CDR3 nucleotides: TGCAGTGCTAGAGGACGGACAGCTGGCTACACCTTC. Protein: CSARGRTAGYTF.

This clone was picked up a small number of times. V usage is TRBV27 and J usage is TRBJ2-3, with 8 bases fitting TRBD1. The trim removed 6 bases at V and 2 bases at J, leaving 10 bases unmatched. The CDR3 length is 16 residues. Germline V gene data show CDR1 as MNHEY and CDR2 as SMNVEV (reference sequence). The DNA for the CDR3 is TGTGCCAGCAGAAAGGATGACAGGGGCGTCACAGATACGCAGTATTTT. It codes for CASRKDDRGVTDTQYF.

V gene TRBV19 combines with J gene TRBJ1-1, with TRBD1 matching over 8 bases. Germline V gives CDR1 LNHDA, CDR2 SQIVND (reference sequence). This CDR3 region has 15 residues. Losses at the gene ends were 5 bases for V and 3 bases for J; bases not matched to a gene: 8. CDR3 loop: CASSDFADRDTEAFF. CDR3 nucleotide sequence: TGTGCCAGTAGTGATTTCGCGGACAGGGACACTGAAGCTTTCTTT.

This clone was detected many times. CDR3 amino acids: CASSLEAVLYEQYF. The CDR3 coding sequence is TGCGCCAGCAGCTTGGAGGCCGTTCTGTACGAGCAGTACTTC. The rearrangement uses TRBV5-1 and TRBJ2-7, with D unresolved. This CDR3 region has 14 residues. The ends were cut back, 0 bases at V and 4 bases at J, with 11 bases in the middle. Looked up from germline, CDR1 is SGHRS and CDR2 is YFSETQ.

This clone was recorded at least ten times. The chain joins TRBV5-8 to TRBJ1-6; no clear D gene. Looked up from germline, CDR1 is SGHTS and CDR2 is YDEGEE. V gave up 5 bases and J gave up 7 bases, with 13 bases separating them. CDR3 length equals 14 residues. DNA for the CDR3: TGTGCCAGCAGGCCGCGGGGAGGGAATTCACCCCTCCACTTT. Translation gives CASRPRGGNSPLHF.

This clone was seen ten or more times. The chain couples TRBV6-1 to TRBJ2-5; D gene unclear. CDR3 length: 10 residues. Germline V CDR1 and CDR2: MNHNS, SASEGT. The V and J ends lost 8 bases and 5 bases respectively, with 6 bases between them. CDR3 bases: TGTGCCAGCGGCTTGGAGACCCAGTACTTC. Its translation: CASGLETQYF.